This is a list of T cell receptor beta chains from one sample in a study of blood T cell repertoires in COVID-19. Assay: immunoSEQ multiplex PCR; the TCRdb copy retains only in-frame clones and omits some. The sample holds roughly 520,000 clones; 70% to 90% are singletons and the top ten take 1.5% to 2%. Sequences were obtained from PBMCs or T cells enriched from blood (not recorded which). These receptors all come from a woman aged 40-49 years who had recovered from COVID-19. The CDR3 runs from the conserved cysteine through the conserved F or W. Fields, in order: D gene, J gene, V gene, clone size, CDR3 DNA, CDR3 protein. A D gene is named only where the DNA matches it firmly. Size is omitted from some rows. Given values are once, few, many or a class for expanded clones.

TRBD1 TRBJ2-1 TRBV19 . TGTGCCAGTCGACAGGGACCCTACAATGAGCAGTTCTTC CASRQGPYNEQFF
. TRBJ1-3 TRBV19 few TGTGCCAGTAGTATTTGGGAGGGCTCTGGAAACACCATATATTTT CASSIWEGSGNTIYF
. TRBJ2-3 TRBV12-3/TRBV12-4 . TGTGCCAGCTGCCCGGGGGAGGTGGATACGCAGTATTTT CASCPGEVDTQYF
. TRBJ1-1 TRBV7-9 . TGTGCCAGCAGCGCCCAACAGGGCGGGAACACTGAAGCTTTCTTT CASSAQQGGNTEAFF
TRBD2 TRBJ2-1 TRBV7-6 . TGTGCCAGCAGCCCCCGGACTAGCGGGAGCGTCACCTACAATGAGCAGTTCTTC CASSPRTSGSVTYNEQFF
TRBD2 TRBJ2-1 TRBV27 . TGTGCCAGCAGTCCTGGGCAACTAGCGGGAGGGAAACCGGAGAATGAGCAGTTCTTC CASSPGQLAGGKPENEQFF
. TRBJ2-5 TRBV7-2 . TGTGCCAGCAGCTCCTCCCGAGAGACCCAGTACTTC CASSSSRETQYF
. TRBJ2-1 TRBV5-6 . TGTGCCAGCAGCACGTTAGCGTTAGAGCAGTTCTTC CASSTLALEQFF
. TRBJ1-4 TRBV2 . TGTGCCAGCAGTGGTCAGTTGGTTGAAAAACTGTTTTTT CASSGQLVEKLFF
. TRBJ1-2 TRBV18 . TGTGCCAGCTCACCAATGGCCGTTGACTATGGCTACACCTTC CASSPMAVDYGYTF
TRBD1 TRBJ1-1 TRBV6-1 . TGTGCCAGCAGTGAAGATGTCGGCGACTACAGGGGTCTCATGAACACTGAAGCTTTCTTT CASSEDVGDYRGLMNTEAFF
TRBD2 TRBJ2-1 TRBV6-2/TRBV6-3 . TGTGCCAGCAGTTCGGTTGCTGGGGGACTAGTCTCGGCGATCTCGTACAATGAGCAGTTCTTC CASSSVAGGLVSAISYNEQFF
. TRBJ1-5 TRBV7-9 once TGTGCCAGCAGCTTAGGGACAGCCAGGGGTCAGCCCCAGCATTTT CASSLGTARGQPQHF
TRBD2 TRBJ2-7 TRBV10-3 . TGTGCCATCAGTGATACCCTTCTAGCGGGAGGGCCATCCGAGCAGTACTTC CAISDTLLAGGPSEQYF
. TRBJ1-3 TRBV7-2 . TGTGCCAGCAGCTTTATAGGAGGGGCTGGAAACACCATATATTTT CASSFIGGAGNTIYF
. TRBJ1-2 TRBV7-8 once TGTGCCAGCAGTTGGGGGCGAGCTAACTATGGCTACACCTTC CASSWGRANYGYTF
TRBD2 TRBJ2-7 TRBV3-1/TRBV3-2 . TGTGCCAGCAGCCAACCCGGGACTAGCTACGAGCAGTACTTC CASSQPGTSYEQYF
. TRBJ1-1 TRBV25-1 . TGTGCCAGCAGTGATCCTACCCCGGGGGACCTCGGGAGGTCGGAAGCTTTCTTT CASSDPTPGDLGRSEAFF
TRBD1 TRBJ1-2 TRBV3-1/TRBV3-2 . TGTGCCAGCAGCGGACGACAGGGCCTTCCCTATGGCTACACCTTC CASSGRQGLPYGYTF
TRBD1 TRBJ2-5 TRBV6-5 . TGTGCCAGCAGTTACCCGACAGGGACCGTGGAGACCCAGTACTTC CASSYPTGTVETQYF
. TRBJ1-1 TRBV4-2 . TGTGCCAGCAGCCAACTAGAAAAACAGGGGAACACTGAAGCTTTCTTT CASSQLEKQGNTEAFF
. TRBJ2-2 TRBV12-3/TRBV12-4 . TGTGCCAGCATTTTACAGAACACCGGGGAGCTGTTTTTT CASILQNTGELFF
TRBD2 TRBJ2-1 TRBV4-1 . TGCGCCAGCGGGCCCTTCTGGGAGGGGAAAAATGAGCAGTTCTTC CASGPFWEGKNEQFF
. TRBJ1-2 TRBV4-3 . TGCGCCAGCAGCCAAGATTCAGGGTACTATGGCTACACCTTC CASSQDSGYYGYTF
. TRBJ1-5 TRBV19 once TGTGCCAGTAGTATCGGACGGAGGATTATCTATAGCAATCAGCCCCAGCATTTT CASSIGRRIIYSNQPQHF
TRBD2 TRBJ2-5 TRBV10-3 . TGTGCCATCAGTGAGTCGCGGGACGGGAGGGAGACCCAGTACTTC CAISESRDGRETQYF
. TRBJ2-6 TRBV27 . TGTGCCAGCACCCCGATTAGGACTTCTGGGGCCAACGTCCTGACTTTC CASTPIRTSGANVLTF
TRBD1 TRBJ2-5 TRBV6-8 few TGTGCCAGCGGACAGGACAGAACACAAGAGACCCAGTACTTC CASGQDRTQETQYF
TRBD1 TRBJ1-2 TRBV6-6 once TGTGCCAGCAGTACCACAGGGGAGAAGTATGGCTACACCTTC CASSTTGEKYGYTF
. TRBJ2-4 TRBV12-3/TRBV12-4 . TGTGCCAGCAGTTTCGCGGGGAATATTCAGTACTTC CASSFAGNIQYF
TRBD1 TRBJ2-1 TRBV24-1 . TGTGCCACCAGTGATCGGACAGGGTTATCCTACAATGAGCAGTTCTTC CATSDRTGLSYNEQFF
. TRBJ2-7 TRBV7-9 . TGTGCCAGCAGCTCCTCAGGACCGGGGGAGCAGTACTTC CASSSSGPGEQYF
. TRBJ1-6 TRBV3-1/TRBV3-2 . TGTGCCAGCAGCCGTCTAGGGGCAGGGCCCAATTCACCCCTCCACTTT CASSRLGAGPNSPLHF
TRBD2 TRBJ2-5 TRBV11-2 once TGTGCCAGCCGAACTAGCGGGAGTTTCCAAGAGACCCAGTACTTC CASRTSGSFQETQYF
. TRBJ2-7 TRBV6-2/TRBV6-3 . TGTGCCAGCAGTTACGGACAGACATACGAGCAGTACTTC CASSYGQTYEQYF
TRBD2 TRBJ2-3 TRBV7-2 . TGTGCCAGCAGCTTATGGGGGGGACTAGCAGATACGCAGTATTTT CASSLWGGLADTQYF
. TRBJ1-5 TRBV6-2/TRBV6-3 . TGTGCCAGCAGTTACTCCTACACCAGTCGACCCACGAGGAGCAATCAGCCCCAGCATTTT CASSYSYTSRPTRSNQPQHF
. TRBJ2-1 TRBV6-2/TRBV6-3 . TGTGCCAGCAGCCGTCCAGCATCGAGGATTTCCTACAATGAGCAGTTCTTC CASSRPASRISYNEQFF
. TRBJ2-2 TRBV5-4 . TGTGCCAGCAGCCCCCCACGAGGCGGGGAGCTGTTTTTT CASSPPRGGELFF
. TRBJ2-2 TRBV7-9 few TGTGCCAGCAGCTTAGTCTGGACTAACCCTACCGGGGAGCTGTTTTTT CASSLVWTNPTGELFF
TRBD1 TRBJ2-5 TRBV7-2 . TGTGCCAGCGGCGTTCCAACCGGGACAGGGGCAGAGACCCAGTACTTC CASGVPTGTGAETQYF
TRBD2 TRBJ2-5 TRBV9 . TGTGCCAGCAGCGCAGGGACTAGCGGGAGGGCCGGTGAAGAGACCCAGTACTTC CASSAGTSGRAGEETQYF
TRBD1 TRBJ1-1 TRBV5-5 . TGTGCCAGCAGCTTGGTGGGACAGGGGGCAACTGAAGCTTTCTTT CASSLVGQGATEAFF
. TRBJ2-1 TRBV12-3/TRBV12-4 . TGTGCCAGTACATTTACCTACAATGAGCAGTTCTTC CASTFTYNEQFF
. TRBJ1-1 TRBV5-4 few TGTGCCAGCAGCTTGGGGAGCACTGAAGCTTTCTTT CASSLGSTEAFF
. TRBJ1-3 TRBV7-2 . TGTGCCAGCAGCCTGATTCCGGGTTTCTCTGGAAACACCATATATTTT CASSLIPGFSGNTIYF
. TRBJ1-5 TRBV11-2 . TGTGCCAGCAGCCCGTCGGGCAATCAGCCCCAGCATTTT CASSPSGNQPQHF
TRBD2 TRBJ2-7 TRBV6-1 . TGTGCCAGCAGTGAAAAAGCGGGACTAGCCTACGAGCAGTACTTC CASSEKAGLAYEQYF
TRBD1 TRBJ1-2 TRBV7-8 . TGTGCCAGCAGCTTCGGACAGGGATATGGCTACACCTTC CASSFGQGYGYTF